The clone carrying this T cell receptor (beta chain) was picked up many times. The antigen is unknown. Stated time point: sample taken at primary tumor resection. The sequenced material consisted of unsorted whole RNA from tumor, nontumor lung or frozen PBMC. The data were taken from a study of spatial heterogeneity in lung cancer. Background on the study: Beta-chain sequences consistently outnumbered alpha-chain sequences in detection. The mean occurrence of each unique TCR and UMI combination in raw reads exceeded eight.

Every TCR cDNA molecule bore a unique molecular identifier. TCRdb re-called the 5' RACE reads with MiXCR, one entry per CDR3 protein. Seen here are some 25,000 distinct CDR3 sequences, roughly 7.2% observed once, and the top ten hold approximately 23%. Study results and limitations: One measure, the expanded intratumoral alpha and beta TCR count, tracked tumor mutation counts.

The input for sequencing was lung tumor tissue, taken at surgery. The sequence was collected from a male donor with early-stage non-small cell lung cancer.

CDR3 coding DNA: TGTGCCAGCAGCCAGGGACTCGACCCCTACGAGCAGTACTTC. Translated: CASSQGLDPYEQYF. This rearrangement joins TRBV6-5 to TRBJ2-7, with a weak D call TRBD2 (6 bases). Germline assignment: CDR1 MNHEY and CDR2 SVGAGI. This CDR3 contains 14 residues. Trimming removed 6 bases at V and 2 bases at J, with 14 bases between.